This T cell receptor (beta chain) emerged from a study of blood T cell repertoires in COVID-19. Looking at the study overall: Collection of acute and convalescent COVID-19 samples took place in the United States, Italy and Spain.

Under the authors' procedure: Estimation of nucleated cell counts relied on the amplification of reference gene primers. Profiling relied on immunoSEQ multiplex PCR, and the TCRdb table lists in-frame clones only, not all of them. V, J and clone size reflect that table, while D and trimming were determined from the DNA. The sample comprises more than 250,000 clones, approximately 86% of which are singletons, and about 2.7% rests with the top ten. Self-reported history from a screening survey and questionnaire set each donor's cohort. Two consecutive negative NP/OP PCR tests, clearance, or resolved symptoms defined Cohort 3 recovery. This CDR3 has 13 residues. From germline, CDR1 is MNHEY and CDR2 SMNVEV (reference sequence). Note on this clone: A junction boundary mismatches the germline segment, possibly from a read error.

The sequence came from a woman under 30 who had recovered from COVID-19. Sample: PBMCs or T cells enriched from blood (not recorded which). The gene calls are TRBV27 and TRBJ2-7, with a possible D match to TRBD2 (5 bases). The CDR3 here is CASSNQIRGILDF. Written as DNA, the CDR3 is TGTGCCAGCAGTAACCAAATCCGAGGGATCTTGGACTTC.